This TCR beta chain was sequenced in a study of cytotoxic CD8 clonotypes in ibrutinib-treated CLL. Study-level background: Response samples were obtained once patients had received a median approximately 11 months of treatment, range 6 to 36. Points from the study as a whole: Sampling of sustained-remission and progressing patients occurred at differing times. Contraction or stability on treatment characterized the public clonotypes, which were uncommon.

Here immunoSEQ multiplex PCR was the method, and the copy in TCRdb shows in-frame clones only, minus some. The repertoire includes some 150,000 clones, approximately 80% of them detected once, and 25% to 30% sits in the top ten. Remarks on this clone: Its antigen is unidentified.

CDR1 and CDR2 from the germline V gene are MNHEY and SMNVEV (reference sequence). J gave up 4 bases and V 4 bases, and 11 bases lay outside the gene matches. CDR3 length: 16 amino acids. The receptor was derived from a human donor with chronic lymphocytic leukemia. The genes are TRBV27 and TRBJ2-3; TRBD2 agrees at 7 bases. Here the sequenced sample was PBMCs, taken after 12 months of ibrutinib treatment. For the CDR3, the DNA is TGTGCCAGCAGTTATACGGGAGGCAGAGGGGCAGATACGCAGTATTTT. It codes for CASSYTGGRGADTQYF.